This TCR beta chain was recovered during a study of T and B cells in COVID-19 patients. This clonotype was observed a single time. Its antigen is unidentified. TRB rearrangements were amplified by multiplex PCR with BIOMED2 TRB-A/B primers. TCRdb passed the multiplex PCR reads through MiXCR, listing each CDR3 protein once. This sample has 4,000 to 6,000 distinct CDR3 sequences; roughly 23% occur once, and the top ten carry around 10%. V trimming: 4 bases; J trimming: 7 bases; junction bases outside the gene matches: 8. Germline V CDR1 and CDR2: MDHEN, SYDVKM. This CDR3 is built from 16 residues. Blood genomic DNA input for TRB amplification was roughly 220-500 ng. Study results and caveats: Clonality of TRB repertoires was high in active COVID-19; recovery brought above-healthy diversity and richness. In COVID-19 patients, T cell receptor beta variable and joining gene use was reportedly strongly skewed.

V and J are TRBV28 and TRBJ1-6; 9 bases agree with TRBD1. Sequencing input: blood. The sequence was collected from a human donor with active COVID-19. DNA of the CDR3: TGTGCCAGCAGTTCATACCGGGACAGGGACAATTCACCCCTCCACTTT. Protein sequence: CASSSYRDRDNSPLHF. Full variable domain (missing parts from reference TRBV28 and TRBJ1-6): DVKVTQSSRYLVKRTGEKVFLECVQDMDHENMFWYRQDPGLGLRLIYFSYDVKMKEKGDIPEGYSVSREKKERFSLILESASTNQTSMYLCASSSYRDRDNSPLHFGNGTRLTVT.